This is a list of T cell receptor beta chains from one sample in a study of response to subunit inactivated influenza vaccine. TCRdb recomputed calls from the RT-PCR reads with MiXCR, one row per CDR3 protein. Here the sample spans 200,000 to 300,000 distinct CDR3 sequences, approximately 12% being singletons. The specimen was non-naive T cells sorted from PBMCs, collected less than 15 days before vaccination. The source of these receptors is a man aged 50 to 60 who received an inactivated influenza vaccine. The CDR3 runs from the conserved cysteine through the conserved F or W. D genes are given only for firm matches. A row's size may be missing; if present it is once, few, many or a size class.

v_gene	d_gene	j_gene	abundance	CDR3aa	CDR3nt
TRBV7-2	TRBD2	TRBJ2-2	-	CASSLKTSRNTGELFF	TGTGCCAGCAGCTTGAAGACTAGCAGAAACACCGGGGAGCTGTTTTTT
TRBV5-6	-	TRBJ2-1	many	CASTLEKWSDEQFF	TGTGCCAGCACGCTAGAGAAGTGGAGCGATGAGCAGTTCTTC
TRBV2	-	TRBJ2-2	-	CASSRLANTGELFF	TGTGCCAGCAGTCGACTAGCGAACACCGGGGAGCTGTTTTTT
TRBV7-9	-	TRBJ1-6	-	CASSPTGKGISPLHF	TGTGCCAGCAGCCCCACGGGGAAGGGAATTTCACCCCTCCACTTT
TRBV30	TRBD1	TRBJ2-7	-	CAWRTFTGGEQYF	TGTGCCTGGAGAACCTTTACAGGGGGCGAGCAGTACTTC
TRBV4-3	-	TRBJ2-2	few	CASSQEAGQSNTGELFF	TGCGCCAGCAGCCAAGAAGCTGGACAGAGTAACACCGGGGAGCTGTTTTTT
TRBV5-1	TRBD2	TRBJ2-4	few	CASSLGRGVGIQYF	TGCGCCAGCAGCTTGGGTCGGGGGGTTGGCATTCAGTACTTC
TRBV7-2	TRBD1	TRBJ1-2	few	CASSRPEQGVYGYTF	TGTGCCAGCAGCCGCCCCGAACAGGGGGTCTATGGCTACACCTTC
TRBV7-9	-	TRBJ2-3	few	CASSTQARDTQYF	TGTGCCAGCAGCACTCAGGCCAGGGATACGCAGTATTTT
TRBV6-1	-	TRBJ2-7	few	CASSISGHEQYF	TGTGCCAGCAGTATTTCAGGTCACGAGCAGTACTTC
TRBV6-2/TRBV6-3	-	TRBJ2-1	few	CASSYSIRRRAYNEQFF	TGTGCCAGCAGTTACTCTATCCGGAGGCGGGCCTACAATGAGCAGTTCTTC
TRBV29-1	-	TRBJ2-7	many	CSVEKESTYEQYF	TGCAGCGTTGAAAAGGAATCGACCTACGAGCAGTACTTC
TRBV30	TRBD1	TRBJ2-3	-	CAWTGTGVLDTQYF	TGTGCCTGGACCGGGACAGGGGTTTTGGATACGCAGTATTTT
TRBV2	-	TRBJ2-4	-	CASSAGPYRSQNIQYF	TGTGCCAGCAGTGCCGGCCCGTACCGTTCCCAAAACATTCAGTACTTC
TRBV7-2	-	TRBJ2-5	few	CASSLARVQETQYF	TGTGCCAGCAGCTTAGCCAGGGTTCAAGAGACCCAGTACTTC
TRBV5-6	-	TRBJ2-1	-	CASSLLYRDGAEQFF	TGTGCCAGCAGCTTGCTCTACAGGGATGGGGCTGAGCAGTTCTTC
TRBV12-3/TRBV12-4	-	TRBJ2-1	-	CASSSRGSTTSSYNEQFF	TGTGCCAGCAGTTCGAGGGGTTCCACGACGAGCTCCTACAATGAGCAGTTCTTC
TRBV5-1	TRBD2	TRBJ2-1	-	CASRLAGGYEQFF	TGCGCCAGCCGTCTAGCGGGAGGCTATGAGCAGTTCTTC